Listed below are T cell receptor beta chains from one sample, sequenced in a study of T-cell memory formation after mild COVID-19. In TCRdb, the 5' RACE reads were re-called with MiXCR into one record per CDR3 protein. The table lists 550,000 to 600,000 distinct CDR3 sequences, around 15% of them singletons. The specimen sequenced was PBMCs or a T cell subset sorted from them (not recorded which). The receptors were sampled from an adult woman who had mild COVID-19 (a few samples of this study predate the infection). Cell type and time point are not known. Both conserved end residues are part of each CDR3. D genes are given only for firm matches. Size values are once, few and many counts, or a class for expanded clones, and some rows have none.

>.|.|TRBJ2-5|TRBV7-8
TGTGCCAGCAGCTCGGGTAGAGTGGAGACCCAGTACTTC
CASSSGRVETQYF
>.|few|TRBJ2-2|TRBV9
TGTGCCAGCAGCGTTGGGACTAACACCGGGGAGCTGTTTTTT
CASSVGTNTGELFF
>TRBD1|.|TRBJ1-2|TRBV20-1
TGCAGTGCTAGAGGGTTAGGCAGGGGGTCCTATGGCTACACCTTC
CSARGLGRGSYGYTF
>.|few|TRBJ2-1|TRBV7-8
TGTGCCAGCAGCTTAGCGGGAGGTGGGGGGACCTCCTACAATGAGCAGTTCTTC
CASSLAGGGGTSYNEQFF
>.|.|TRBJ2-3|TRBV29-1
TGCAGCGTTGAAGATTTCGCGGATACGCAGTATTTT
CSVEDFADTQYF
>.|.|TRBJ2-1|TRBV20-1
TGCAGTGCTTCACTTGGCTCCTACAATGAGCAGTTCTTC
CSASLGSYNEQFF
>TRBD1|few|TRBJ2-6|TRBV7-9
TGTGCCAGCAGCTTGATGGGACAGGGGGCCTCGGGGGCCAACGTCCTGACTTTC
CASSLMGQGASGANVLTF
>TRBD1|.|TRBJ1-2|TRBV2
TGTGCCAGCAGTCCTACCGGACAGGGCCCAGGCTACACCTTC
CASSPTGQGPGYTF
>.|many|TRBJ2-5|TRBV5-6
TGTGCCAGCAGCCCGGGACCAGGACGCGTGGAGACCCAGTACTTC
CASSPGPGRVETQYF
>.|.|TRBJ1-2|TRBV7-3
TGTGCCAGCAGCCCCTTGGGCCAGAACTATGGCTACACCTTC
CASSPLGQNYGYTF
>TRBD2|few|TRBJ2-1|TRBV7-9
TGTGCCAGCAGCTTCCTCGGACTAGCGGGAGGCTCTGGGGATGAGCAGTTCTTC
CASSFLGLAGGSGDEQFF
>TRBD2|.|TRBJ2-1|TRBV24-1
TGTGCCACCAGTTCGGTGGGGCTCGGGACTAGTCGGAACAATGAGCAGTTCTTC
CATSSVGLGTSRNNEQFF
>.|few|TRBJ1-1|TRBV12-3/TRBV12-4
TGTGCCAGCAGTCCGCTGGGTCACAGGGCGAACACTGAAGCTTTCTTT
CASSPLGHRANTEAFF
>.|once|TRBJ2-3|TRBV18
TGTGCCAGCTCACCCGCGGTCGGTGGCGGCACAGATACGCAGTATTTT
CASSPAVGGGTDTQYF
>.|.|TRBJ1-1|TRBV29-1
TGCAGCGTTACGACCGGGACGGCGAACACTGAAGCTTTCTTT
CSVTTGTANTEAFF
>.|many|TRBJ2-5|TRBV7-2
TGTGCCAGCAGCCCTCCCCCGGACGGAAAGACCCAGTACTTC
CASSPPPDGKTQYF
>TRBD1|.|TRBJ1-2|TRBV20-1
TGCAGTGCTATGACTCCGGGACAGGGGGACTATGGCTACACCTTC
CSAMTPGQGDYGYTF
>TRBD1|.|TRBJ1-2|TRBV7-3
TGTGCCAGCAGCTTAGTACAGGGGGCGCCTTGGGGCTACACCTTC
CASSLVQGAPWGYTF
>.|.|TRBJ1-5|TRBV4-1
TGCGCCAGCAGCCAAGAACAACATGAGGGACAGCCCCAGCATTTT
CASSQEQHEGQPQHF
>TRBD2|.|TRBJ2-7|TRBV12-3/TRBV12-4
TGTGCCAGCAGGGGGGGGGGCGAGCAGTACTTC
CASRGGGEQYF
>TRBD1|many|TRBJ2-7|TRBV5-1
TGCGCCAGCAGCACCGGGACAGGGCGTTACGAGCAGTACTTC
CASSTGTGRYEQYF
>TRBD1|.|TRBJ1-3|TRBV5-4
TGTGCCAGCAGCACCTCCGGGACAGTCAACACCATATATTTT
CASSTSGTVNTIYF
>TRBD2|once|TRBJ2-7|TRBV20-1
TGCAGTGCTAGAGGCGGAGGCGGGGGAAGCTCCTACGAGCAGTACTTC
CSARGGGGGSSYEQYF
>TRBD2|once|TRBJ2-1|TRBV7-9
TGTGCCAGCAGCTTAGAAGCGGGAGGCATCTACAATGAGCAGTTCTTC
CASSLEAGGIYNEQFF
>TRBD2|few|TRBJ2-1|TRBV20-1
TGCATAGCTAGCGGGGGCTCCAATGAGCAGTTCTTC
CIASGGSNEQFF
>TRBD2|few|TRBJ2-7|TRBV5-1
TGCGCCAGCAGCAAGGGACTAGCGGGAGCTTACGAGCAGTACTTC
CASSKGLAGAYEQYF
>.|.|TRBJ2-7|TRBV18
TGTGCCAGCTCGCCAGGGGGGGCAGTCTACGAGCAGTACTTC
CASSPGGAVYEQYF